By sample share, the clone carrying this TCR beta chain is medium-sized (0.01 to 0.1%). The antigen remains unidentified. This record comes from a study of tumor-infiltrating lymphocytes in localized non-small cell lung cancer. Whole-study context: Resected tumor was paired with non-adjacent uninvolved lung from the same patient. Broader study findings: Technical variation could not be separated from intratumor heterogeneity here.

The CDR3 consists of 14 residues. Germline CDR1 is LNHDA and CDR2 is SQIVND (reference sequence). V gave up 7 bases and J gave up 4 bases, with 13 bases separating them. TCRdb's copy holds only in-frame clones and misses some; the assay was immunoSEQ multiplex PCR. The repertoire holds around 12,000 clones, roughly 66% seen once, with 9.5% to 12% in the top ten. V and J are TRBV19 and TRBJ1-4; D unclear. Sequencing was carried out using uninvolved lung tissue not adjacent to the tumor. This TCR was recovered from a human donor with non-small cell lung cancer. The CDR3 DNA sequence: TGTGCCAGTAAAGAAAGGCCCAATAATGAAAAACTGTTTTTT. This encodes CASKERPNNEKLFF.